Below are 24 T cell receptor beta chains sequenced from a single sample in a study of T cell responses to AZD1222 COVID-19 vaccine. Sequencing used immunoSEQ multiplex PCR; TCRdb keeps in-frame clones, though not all of them. This table holds some 140,000 clones, approximately 84% found once. Sample: peripheral blood, taken on day 0 of AZD1222 vaccination. Receptors were obtained from an adult in good health.

Of note for this clone: The same CDR3 arises from other DNA sequences in this sample as well. The chain couples TRBV9 to TRBJ1-3, with D maybe TRBD1 (5 bases). Trimming removed 1 base at V and 3 bases at J, with 11 bases between. This CDR3 is built from 15 residues. Germline lookup yields CDR1 SGDLS and CDR2 YYNGEE. The chain's CDR3 is CASSVRQGVGNTIYF. The CDR3 DNA sequence: TGTGCCAGCAGCGTACGGCAGGGCGTTGGAAACACCATATATTTT.

The chain joins TRBV6-1 to TRBJ1-2; no clear D gene. Per germline, CDR1 MNHNS and CDR2 SASEGT. This CDR3 comprises 12 residues. Trimming removed 3 bases at V and 4 bases at J, with 6 bases between. The CDR3, as DNA: TGTGCCAGCAGTGACAGGAGCTATGGCTACACCTTC. Translated: CASSDRSYGYTF.

This clone was seen just once. The chain has TRBV2 and TRBJ2-5, with 8 nucleotides matching TRBD1. The CDR3 runs 15 residues. J lost 5 bases, V lost 7 bases, and 12 bases had no gene match. Per the germline V gene, CDR1 is SNHLY and CDR2 is FYNNEI. In DNA form, the CDR3 reads TGTGCCAGCACCCCCCCTCGAACAGGGGGGGAGACCCAGTACTTC. Its translation: CASTPPRTGGETQYF.

The V call is TRBV7-9, the J call TRBJ1-3; D ambiguous. There are 15 residues in the CDR3. Trimming took 3 bases from V and 3 from J, leaving 12 bases between them. Germline CDR1 and CDR2: SEHNR and FQNEAQ (reference sequence). As DNA, the CDR3 is TGTGCCAGCAGCTTTGGAGCAACCTATGGAAACACCATATATTTT. Translation: CASSFGATYGNTIYF.

The rearrangement joins TRBV6-5 to TRBJ2-2; TRBD1 matches at 10 bases. The V gene end was trimmed by 6 bases and the J gene end by 5 bases; junction bases not matched to a gene: 6. This CDR3 comprises 15 residues. Per the germline V gene, CDR1 is MNHEY and CDR2 is SVGAGI. CDR3 coding DNA: TGTGCCAGCAGAGACAGGGGGCAAGGGACCGGGGAGCTGTTTTTT. As protein: CASRDRGQGTGELFF.

The chain couples TRBV28 to TRBJ2-7; no firm D call. Germline-derived CDR1 and CDR2 are MDHEN and SYDVKM. V shed 2 bases and J shed 3 bases, with 14 bases lying between them. The CDR3 is 15 residues long. The CDR3 protein is CASSLRQIGRYEQYF. The CDR3 nucleotides are TGTGCCAGCAGTTTACGGCAGATTGGCCGCTACGAGCAGTACTTC. Together with reference TRBV28 and TRBJ2-7, the CDR3 gives the full variable domain: DVKVTQSSRYLVKRTGEKVFLECVQDMDHENMFWYRQDPGLGLRLIYFSYDVKMKEKGDIPEGYSVSREKKERFSLILESASTNQTSMYLCASSLRQIGRYEQYFGPGTRLTVT.

V usage is TRBV11-3 and J usage is TRBJ2-7; no definite D call. CDR3 length: 17 residues. Germline lookup yields CDR1 SGHNT and CDR2 YENEEA. V lost 0 bases and J lost 0, with 15 bases in between. CDR3 sequence reads: CASSLDRAYKSSYEQYF. The CDR3 coding sequence is TGTGCCAGCAGCTTAGATCGAGCGTATAAAAGCTCCTACGAGCAGTACTTC. The whole variable domain, filled in from reference TRBV11-3 and TRBJ2-7, reads EAGVVQSPRYKIIEKKQPVAFWCNPISGHNTLYWYLQNLGQGPELLIRYENEEAVDDSQLPKDRFSAERLKGVDSTLKIQPAELGDSAVYLCASSLDRAYKSSYEQYFGPGTRLTVT.

The chain uses TRBV11-2 and TRBJ2-7; TRBD2 is a possible D gene (5 bases). The V gene's germline CDR1 is SGHAT and CDR2 FQNNGV. This CDR3 is 14 amino acids long. The germline V and J ends were trimmed by 5 bases and 4 bases, with 15 bases remaining between them. CDR3 coding DNA: TGTGCCAGCAGCGTCCGAGGAGGAAGATACGAGCAGTACTTC. Protein: CASSVRGGRYEQYF. The whole variable domain, remainder taken from reference TRBV11-2 and TRBJ2-7, is EAGVAQSPRYKIIEKRQSVAFWCNPISGHATLYWYQQILGQGPKLLIQFQNNGVVDDSQLPKDRFSAERLKGVDSTLKIQPAKLEDSAVYLCASSVRGGRYEQYFGPGTRLTVT.

The chain couples TRBV30 to TRBJ2-7; 7 bases match TRBD1. The CDR3 spans 17 residues. The germline CDR1 and CDR2 sequences are GTSNPN and SVGIG (reference sequence). J lost 0 bases, V lost 1 base, and 12 bases had no gene match. CDR3 sequence reads: CAWSGIGTDKPSYEQYF. DNA of the CDR3: TGTGCCTGGAGTGGGATAGGGACAGACAAACCCTCCTACGAGCAGTACTTC.

The chain uses TRBV19 and TRBJ1-2, with D unresolved. This CDR3 is 17 amino acids long. Trimming pared 4 bases from V and 6 bases from J, leaving 24 bases between. Germline lookup yields CDR1 LNHDA and CDR2 SQIVND (reference sequence). CDR3 DNA sequence: TGTGCCAGTAGTAGTTCGCGTTTACCCTCTAGGTCGGATGGCTACACCTTC. Protein: CASSSSRLPSRSDGYTF.

Only one count was recorded for this clone. The chain employs TRBV28 and TRBJ1-1; no definite D call. The germline CDR1 and CDR2 sequences are MDHEN and SYDVKM. V was trimmed by 5 bases and J by 5 bases, leaving 18 bases between them. The CDR3 covers 15 residues. CDR3 amino acids: CASSPTPAGRTEAFF. CDR3 nucleotides: TGTGCCAGCAGTCCTACCCCTGCCGGGCGGACTGAAGCTTTCTTT.

This clone turned up a few times. This sequence joins TRBV14 and TRBJ2-1, with D possibly matching TRBD1 (5 bases). The germline V gene encodes CDR1 SGHDN and CDR2 FVKESK. V was pared by 1 base and J by 6 bases, with 10 bases between. This CDR3 spans 14 amino acids. CDR3 nucleotide sequence: TGTGCCAGCAGCCAAGTTTCCAGGGTCAATGAGCAGTTCTTC. This codes for CASSQVSRVNEQFF. The full variable domain, completed using reference TRBV14 and TRBJ2-1, is EAGVTQFPSHSVIEKGQTVTLRCDPISGHDNLYWYRRVMGKEIKFLLHFVKESKQDESGMPNNRFLAERTGGTYSTLKVQPAELEDSGVYFCASSQVSRVNEQFFGPGTRLTVL.

This chain connects TRBV28 to TRBJ2-7; D not resolved. The CDR3 has 12 amino acids. Germline values: CDR1 MDHEN, CDR2 SYDVKM. V dropped 6 bases and J dropped 0 bases, with 6 bases sitting between them. CDR3 sequence reads: CASSFLSYEQYF. The CDR3 DNA reads TGTGCCAGCAGCTTCCTCTCCTACGAGCAGTACTTC.

The CDR3 loop reads CASSPWANEQFF. CDR3 sequence (DNA): TGTGCCAGCAGCCCTTGGGCCAATGAGCAGTTCTTC. V and J are TRBV5-6 and TRBJ2-1; D remains unclear. Germline CDR1 is SGHDT and CDR2 is YYEEEE. V lost 4 bases and J 6 bases, leaving 8 bases between the germline ends. This CDR3 contains 12 residues.

The CDR3 bases are TGTGCCAGCAGCGCGGACACTGAAAAACTGTTTTTT. Protein: CASSADTEKLFF. J is TRBJ1-4 and V is TRBV2; possible D gene TRBD1, 5 bases. This CDR3 contains 12 residues. Trimming took 6 bases from V and 7 from J, leaving 9 bases between them. Germline V gene lookup returns CDR1 SNHLY and CDR2 FYNNEI.

The chain recombines TRBV19 with TRBJ2-1; tentatively, D is TRBD1 (6 bases). V gave up 2 bases and J gave up 2 bases, with 13 bases separating them. Germline assignment: CDR1 LNHDA and CDR2 SQIVND (reference sequence). The CDR3 is made up of 16 amino acids. The CDR3 region is CASSISGGVTYNEQFF. The CDR3 DNA follows: TGTGCCAGTAGTATAAGTGGGGGCGTGACCTACAATGAGCAGTTCTTC.

The CDR3 nucleotides are TGTGCCAGCAGCCCCCTTGGGTTGAACACTGAAGCTTTCTTT. Amino acids: CASSPLGLNTEAFF. This sequence joins TRBV11-2 and TRBJ1-1; D is undetermined. There are 14 residues in the CDR3. V lost 5 bases, J lost 0 bases, and 10 bases lay in between. Germline CDR1 SGHAT, CDR2 FQNNGV.

This chain connects TRBV2 to TRBJ1-4; D not resolved. Germline-derived CDR1 and CDR2 are SNHLY and FYNNEI. V lost 4 bases and J lost 7, with 22 bases in between. The CDR3 extends over 17 amino acids. Here the CDR3 reads CASSGRLSASVGEKLFF. Here the CDR3 DNA reads TGTGCCAGCAGTGGGCGGCTTTCGGCTTCGGTTGGTGAAAAACTGTTTTTT.

The chain recombines TRBV24-1 with TRBJ1-5; D gene unclear. CDR3 size: 16 residues. Germline values: CDR1 KGHDR, CDR2 SFDVKD. Between the trimmed V and J ends, which lost 3 bases and 6 bases, there was a span of 17 bases. This chain's CDR3 is CATSDASRRYGQPQHF. CDR3 coding DNA: TGTGCCACCAGTGATGCGAGCAGGAGGTATGGTCAGCCCCAGCATTTT.

This clone appeared a few times. The chain uses TRBV18 and TRBJ1-1; D remains ambiguous. The CDR3 loop spans 15 amino acids. Germline V gene data show CDR1 as KGHSH and CDR2 as LQKENI. The ends were cut back, 0 bases at V and 5 bases at J, with 13 bases in the middle. DNA for the CDR3: TGTGCCAGCTCACCACCACAGTTGGGGAGGACTGAAGCTTTCTTT. Protein sequence: CASSPPQLGRTEAFF.

The CDR3 sequence is CASSSTDRNTEAFF. CDR3 bases: TGTGCCAGCAGTTCAACCGACAGGAACACTGAAGCTTTCTTT. This chain links TRBV28 with TRBJ1-1; a weak D match, TRBD1 (5 bases). The germline CDR1 and CDR2 sequences are MDHEN and SYDVKM. The CDR3 is 14 residues long. V was clipped by 4 bases and J by 1 base, with 10 bases between them. The variable domain in full, with the rest retrieved from reference TRBV28 and TRBJ1-1, is DVKVTQSSRYLVKRTGEKVFLECVQDMDHENMFWYRQDPGLGLRLIYFSYDVKMKEKGDIPEGYSVSREKKERFSLILESASTNQTSMYLCASSSTDRNTEAFFGQGTRLTVV.

This chain uses TRBV5-1 with TRBJ2-7; D is ambiguous. The CDR3 is made up of 12 amino acids. Germline V gives CDR1 SGHRS, CDR2 YFSETQ. Trimming removed 4 bases from V and 5 bases from J, with 10 bases in between. The CDR3 nucleotides read TGCGCCAGCAGCCAGACCCCGAACGAGCAGTACTTC. Encoded protein: CASSQTPNEQYF.

This clone appeared once. V is TRBV14 and J is TRBJ2-3; 10 bases are a match to TRBD1. This CDR3 comprises 16 residues. Trimming cost V 3 bases and J 3 bases; bases outside gene matches: 6. Germline assignment: CDR1 SGHDN and CDR2 FVKESK. The CDR3 nucleotides are TGTGCCAGCAGCCAGAGACAGGGGGCAGTAACAGATACGCAGTATTTT. This sequence encodes CASSQRQGAVTDTQYF.

The table lists this clone with a few counts. The V call is TRBV7-9, the J call TRBJ2-7; 10 nucleotides align to TRBD1. The CDR3 is made up of 15 amino acids. Germline V CDR1 and CDR2: SEHNR, FQNEAQ (reference sequence). V was clipped by 2 bases and J by 9 bases; unmatched bases: 10. CDR3 protein: CASSLQTGGASGQYF. Here the CDR3 DNA reads TGTGCCAGCAGCTTACAGACAGGGGGCGCTTCGGGGCAGTACTTC.